The clone carrying this T cell receptor beta chain has ten or more counts. The germline V gene encodes CDR1 SQVTM and CDR2 ANQGSEA. V trimming: 4 bases; J trimming: 6 bases; junction bases outside the gene matches: 12. This CDR3 comprises 15 residues. The data stem from a study of identical twins. TCRdb fed the 5' RACE reads into MiXCR, producing one record per CDR3 protein. The sample lists roughly 260,000 distinct CDR3 sequences; approximately 7.9% were seen once. The sample was also reused in another study, on yellow fever vaccine responses in identical twins.

The genes are TRBV29-1 and TRBJ2-3; TRBD2 agrees at 8 bases. The clonotype comes from a woman aged 18 to 35 in good health. Material for sequencing was CD8+ T cells sorted from blood. In DNA, the CDR3 is TGCAGCGTTGTACAGGCAAGCGGGAGTCCGGATACGCAGTATTTT. Translated, it gives CSVVQASGSPDTQYF.